The 26 T cell receptor beta chains below come from one sample, sequenced in a study of beta chain features in type 1 diabetes. Their target antigens are unknown. Study-level findings and limits: Type 1 diabetes patients had moderately but significantly shorter TCRB CDR3s in all four CD4+ subsets.

The sequenced template was cDNA made from the entire isolated RNA. The assay was immunoSEQ multiplex PCR, and TCRdb's table has in-frame clones only and misses some. The sample contains some 370,000 clones, 9.5% to 10% of which appear only once. Sequenced input: central memory CD4+ T cells from blood. These receptors were taken from a man aged 25-45 years with type 1 diabetes.

This clone was recorded a few times. V usage is TRBV2 and J usage is TRBJ1-2; unclear D gene. V was trimmed by 9 bases and J by 1 base, leaving 9 bases between them. The CDR3 sequence is 12 residues long. CDR1 and CDR2 (germline): SNHLY, FYNNEI. CDR3 residues: CASQKGNYGYTF. CDR3 nucleotide sequence: TGTGCCAGTCAGAAGGGTAACTATGGCTACACCTTC.

The chain joins TRBV27 to TRBJ1-5; possibly TRBD1 for D (5 bases). Trimming took 6 bases from V and 5 from J, leaving 11 bases between them. Germline V gene lookup returns CDR1 MNHEY and CDR2 SMNVEV (reference sequence). The CDR3 contains 13 residues. For the CDR3, the DNA is TGTGCCAGCAGACCCGACAGACATCAGCCCCAGCATTTT. Its protein is CASRPDRHQPQHF.

This clone was observed a handful of times. The chain joins TRBV30 to TRBJ2-3; possibly TRBD2 for D (6 bases). The germline V gene has CDR1 GTSNPN and CDR2 SVGIG (reference sequence). This CDR3 comprises 14 residues. Trimming shortened V by 3 bases and J by 0 bases, and 10 bases separated the two germline ends. CDR3 in DNA: TGTGCCTGGAGCTATGGGACTAGCACAGATACGCAGTATTTT. Translating it yields CAWSYGTSTDTQYF.

This clone was seen a few times. V gene TRBV7-9 combines with J gene TRBJ1-5; D unresolved. V lost 1 base to trimming and J lost 0 bases, with 4 bases between them. Germline CDR1 SEHNR, CDR2 FQNEAQ (reference sequence). This CDR3 is 14 amino acids long. In DNA, the CDR3 is TGTGCCAGCAGCTTAGACACTAGCAATCAGCCCCAGCATTTT. Residues: CASSLDTSNQPQHF. The full variable domain, with the rest looked up from reference TRBV7-9 and TRBJ1-5, is DTGVSQNPRHKITKRGQNVTFRCDPISEHNRLYWYRQTLGQGPEFLTYFQNEAQLEKSRLLSDRFSAERPKGSFSTLEIQRTEQGDSAMYLCASSLDTSNQPQHFGDGTRLSIL.

V usage is TRBV4-1 and J usage is TRBJ2-2; the D is unclear. This CDR3 contains 19 residues. The germline V and J ends were trimmed by 4 bases and 1 base, with 22 bases remaining between them. Per germline, CDR1 MGHRA and CDR2 YSYEKL. The CDR3 loop reads CASSRAPGPSSKNTGELFF. DNA for the CDR3: TGCGCCAGCAGCCGCGCTCCGGGTCCCTCCTCCAAGAACACCGGGGAGCTGTTTTTT.

This clone has ten or more counts. The chain recombines TRBV5-1 with TRBJ2-5; 8 bases map to TRBD1. This CDR3 has 15 residues. Per the germline V gene, CDR1 is SGHRS and CDR2 is YFSETQ. Trimming cost V 0 bases and J 4 bases; bases outside gene matches: 5. CDR3 bases: TGCGCCAGCAGCTTGGGACAGGGGATGGGAGAGACCCAGTACTTC. This codes for CASSLGQGMGETQYF.

This clone was counted ten times or more. This chain links TRBV28 with TRBJ2-6; TRBD1 agrees at 7 bases. Germline assignment: CDR1 MDHEN and CDR2 SYDVKM. V was clipped by 5 bases and J by 4 bases; unmatched bases: 5. The CDR3 has 15 amino acids. This CDR3 is CASSGQALGANVLTF. The CDR3 coding sequence is TGTGCCAGCAGTGGACAGGCTCTGGGGGCCAACGTCCTGACTTTC.

The chain carries TRBV27 and TRBJ2-5; D could derive from TRBD1 or TRBD2 (5 bases each). The end of the DNA fits TRBJ2-7 better, so the J call may be wrong. The germline V gene has CDR1 MNHEY and CDR2 SMNVEV (reference sequence). There are 12 residues in the CDR3. The CDR3 coding sequence is TGTGCCAGCAGCACGGGACGGCTCGAGCAGTACTTC. It codes for CASSTGRLEQYF.

The V call is TRBV29-1, the J call TRBJ2-7; 10 bases are shared with TRBD2. V shed 6 bases, J shed 6 bases, and the junction held 11 bases outside the gene matches. CDR3 size: 14 residues. From germline, CDR1 is SQVTM and CDR2 ANQGSEA. CDR3 bases: TGCAGCGTCCCACGGGCTAGCGGGAGAGGCGAGCAGTACTTC. Amino acid sequence: CSVPRASGRGEQYF.

The chain links TRBV11-1 to TRBJ2-7, with TRBD1 matching over 7 bases. CDR1 SGHAT and CDR2 FQDESV come from the germline V gene (reference sequence). V gave up 1 base and J gave up 3 bases; unmatched junction bases: 3. This CDR3 is built from 14 residues. CDR3 loop: CASSLGPGGYEQYF. The CDR3 DNA reads TGTGCCAGCAGCTTAGGACCAGGGGGCTACGAGCAGTACTTC.

The V gene is TRBV6-9, the J gene TRBJ1-5, with D possibly being TRBD1 (6 bases). This CDR3 spans 17 amino acids. V was shortened by 7 bases and J by 0 bases, with 19 bases between the two germline ends. Germline V lookup: CDR1 MNHGY, CDR2 SVAAGI. Here the CDR3 reads CASTLTHRDYSNQPQHF. CDR3 DNA: TGTGCCAGCACCCTAACCCACAGGGATTATAGCAATCAGCCCCAGCATTTT.

The V call is TRBV7-9, the J call TRBJ2-1, with a weak D call TRBD1 (6 bases). Trimming stripped 6 bases from V and 6 bases from J, with 24 bases between. This CDR3 spans 17 amino acids. Looked up from germline, CDR1 is SEHNR and CDR2 is FQNEAQ (reference sequence). CDR3 nucleotide sequence: TGTGCCAGCAGTCCCCGATCAGGCAGGGGTCCTGCCAATGAGCAGTTCTTC. It codes for CASSPRSGRGPANEQFF.

This clone has only a few counts. The chain has TRBV29-1 and TRBJ1-2; weak D call: TRBD1 (6 bases). The CDR3 loop spans 11 amino acids. Germline V CDR1 and CDR2: SQVTM, ANQGSEA. V was cut by 6 bases and J by 6 bases, with 11 bases left in between. The CDR3 DNA reads TGCAGCGTGCGGCGGGACAATGGCTACACCTTC. It translates to CSVRRDNGYTF.

This clone was counted between two and nine times. This sequence joins TRBV11-2 and TRBJ2-7; TRBD1 aligns across 9 bases. The V gene's germline CDR1 is SGHAT and CDR2 FQNNGV. Trimming at V came to 4 bases and at J to 5 bases, leaving 9 bases not matched to a gene. This CDR3 region has 15 residues. CDR3 loop: CASSSRTGVGNEQYF. Here the CDR3 DNA reads TGTGCCAGCAGCTCCAGGACAGGGGTGGGAAACGAGCAGTACTTC.

This clone was recorded many times. V is TRBV23-1 and J is TRBJ2-1; 7 bases match TRBD2. TRBV23-1 is sorted into the ORF group, with uncertain function. The CDR3 totals 12 residues. Trimming cost V 2 bases and J 9 bases; bases outside gene matches: 1. The CDR3: CASSQAGVEQFF. The CDR3 DNA is TGCGCCAGCAGTCAAGCGGGGGTTGAGCAGTTCTTC.

CDR3 coding DNA: TGTGCCAGTAGTATATCGCCCCTTTATGGCTACACCTTC. Its translation: CASSISPLYGYTF. J is TRBJ1-2 and V is TRBV19; D unresolved. The germline CDR1 and CDR2 sequences are LNHDA and SQIVND (reference sequence). The CDR3 consists of 13 residues. V gave up 2 bases and J gave up 5 bases, with 9 bases separating them.

In its sample, this clone was seen a few times. The chain has TRBV28 and TRBJ1-4, with TRBD1 identical over 8 bases. From germline, CDR1 is MDHEN and CDR2 SYDVKM. The CDR3 totals 15 residues. J was trimmed by 2 bases and V by 4 bases; bases with no gene match: 3. The CDR3 nucleotides read TGTGCCAGCAGTTCTTACAGGGGGACTAATGAAAAACTGTTTTTT. Translating it yields CASSSYRGTNEKLFF.

Turning to this clone: A read error may be the cause here, since a much bigger clone is one base away. The V call is TRBV7-6, the J call TRBJ1-5, with D hard to call. V lost 0 bases and J 5 bases, leaving 5 bases between the germline ends. The CDR3 totals 13 residues. Germline CDR1 and CDR2: SGHVS and FNYEAQ. CDR3 nucleotide sequence: TGTGCCAGCAGCTTAGCCGGGGATCAGCCCCAGCATTTT. As protein: CASSLAGDQPQHF.

This clone was seen many times. This chain links TRBV28 with TRBJ1-3, with D uncertain. Germline V gene sequence: CDR1 MDHEN, CDR2 SYDVKM. The CDR3 is made up of 13 amino acids. The V gene lost 3 bases and the J gene lost 4 bases, with 7 bases spanning the gap. CDR3 in amino acids: CASSFRFGNTIYF. The CDR3 nucleotides read TGTGCCAGCAGTTTCCGTTTCGGAAACACCATATATTTT.

This clone has just a few counts. The chain links TRBV9 to TRBJ2-5, with 10 bases fitting TRBD1. The CDR3 is 15 amino acids. Trimming removed 1 base from V and 5 bases from J; junction bases left unmatched: 5. In germline, CDR1 is SGDLS, CDR2 YYNGEE. In DNA form, the CDR3 reads TGTGCCAGCAGCGTAAAACCGGACAGGGGGGAGACCCAGTACTTC. Translating it yields CASSVKPDRGETQYF.

This clone was observed at least ten times. The chain employs TRBV27 and TRBJ1-2; D is possibly TRBD1 (6 bases). V was pared by 9 bases and J by 4 bases, with 21 bases between. Germline V gives CDR1 MNHEY, CDR2 SMNVEV (reference sequence). The CDR3 loop spans 15 amino acids. The CDR3 DNA sequence: TGTGCCAGTCGATTCGAACAGGGTAGAATCTATGGCTACACCTTC. Amino acids: CASRFEQGRIYGYTF.

In this sample, this clone turned up many times. J is TRBJ2-3 and V is TRBV7-3; D is possibly TRBD2 (6 bases). This CDR3 has 15 amino acids. Trimming removed 2 bases at V and 6 bases at J, with 15 bases between. Germline V lookup: CDR1 SGHTA, CDR2 FQGTGA. CDR3 DNA sequence: TGTGCCAGCAGCTTACGGGGGACCCCCGAGGATACGCAGTATTTT. It yields the protein CASSLRGTPEDTQYF.

This clone has just a few counts. The chain links TRBV2 to TRBJ2-7; the D gene could be TRBD1 or TRBD2 (6 bases each). CDR3 size: 17 residues. Trimming pared 0 bases from V and 5 bases from J, leaving 20 bases between. Germline values: CDR1 SNHLY, CDR2 FYNNEI. Written as DNA, the CDR3 is TGTGCCAGCAGTGAAGCCTGGGCGGGACAAGGAGTTGACGAGCAGTACTTC. It translates to CASSEAWAGQGVDEQYF.

The J gene is TRBJ1-5, the V gene TRBV28; 8 bases map to TRBD1. J was trimmed by 4 bases and V by 11 bases; bases with no gene match: 10. Germline V lookup: CDR1 MDHEN, CDR2 SYDVKM. The CDR3 is 14 amino acids. CDR3 residues: CAAQPGDRNQPQHF. The CDR3 DNA is TGTGCCGCGCAGCCCGGGGACAGGAATCAGCCCCAGCATTTT. The variable domain in full, completed from reference TRBV28 and TRBJ1-5, reads DVKVTQSSRYLVKRTGEKVFLECVQDMDHENMFWYRQDPGLGLRLIYFSYDVKMKEKGDIPEGYSVSREKKERFSLILESASTNQTSMYLCAAQPGDRNQPQHFGDGTRLSIL.

This clone occurred a few times. At the DNA level, this CDR3 is encoded by other sequences in the same sample as well. In nucleotides, the CDR3 is TGTGCCAGCAGGGCTAGCGGATCCTACGAGCAGTACTTC. This gives the protein CASRASGSYEQYF. The chain employs TRBV27 and TRBJ2-7; 7 bases are shared with TRBD2. The germline V gene has CDR1 MNHEY and CDR2 SMNVEV (reference sequence). The CDR3 totals 13 residues. The V and J ends lost 6 bases and 1 base, in that order; junction bases with no gene match: 3.

This clone was seen more than once but under ten times. This chain links TRBV11-2 with TRBJ2-7; 9 bases map to TRBD1. Germline V CDR1 and CDR2: SGHAT, FQNNGV. Trimming at V came to 1 base and at J to 5 bases, leaving 6 bases not matched to a gene. This CDR3 contains 15 residues. The CDR3 sequence is CASSLVAGQGHEQYF. In nucleotides, the CDR3 is TGTGCCAGCAGCTTAGTTGCGGGACAGGGCCACGAGCAGTACTTC.